Following are 20 T cell receptor beta chains from one sample sequenced in a study of regulatory and conventional T cells in RAG deficiency. The method was immunoSEQ multiplex PCR; TCRdb's version includes in-frame clones alone and lacks a portion of them. The sample consists of around 33,000 clones, around 90% of them appearing once. The sample was also linked to a second study, of regulatory T cells. That report notes: Amplification used 52 TRBV primers and 13 TRBJ primers.

Sequencing was carried out using CD8+ T cells sorted from blood. The receptors stem from a human donor in good health.

The count of this clone is one. The chain is built from TRBV9 and TRBJ2-2; D not certain. The CDR3 sequence is 13 residues long. The V gene's germline CDR1 is SGDLS and CDR2 YYNGEE. Trimming pared 0 bases from V and 7 bases from J, leaving 7 bases between. CDR3 nucleotides: TGTGCCAGCAGCGTAGGGCACATCGGGGAGCTGTTTTTT. Encoded protein: CASSVGHIGELFF.

This clone was observed a single time. The chain links TRBV13 to TRBJ2-7; 7 bases are a match to TRBD2. V lost 3 bases to trimming and J lost 5 bases; unmatched junction nucleotides: 7. The CDR3 totals 14 residues. Looked up from germline, CDR1 is PRHDT and CDR2 is FYEKMQ (reference sequence). Written as DNA, the CDR3 is TGTGCCAGCAGCTTTGGGCGGGGGTACGACGAGCAGTACTTC. Protein sequence: CASSFGRGYDEQYF.

The chain combines TRBV7-9 with TRBJ2-7; maybe TRBD2 (6 bases). The CDR3 consists of 15 residues. Trimming stripped 1 base from V and 3 bases from J, with 13 bases between. The germline CDR1 and CDR2 sequences are SEHNR and FQNEAQ (reference sequence). The chain's CDR3 is CASSLVGGDRYEQYF. For the CDR3, the DNA is TGTGCCAGCAGCTTAGTGGGGGGAGATCGCTACGAGCAGTACTTC.

The rearrangement joins TRBV6-1 to TRBJ2-5; no clear D. Germline assignment: CDR1 MNHNS and CDR2 SASEGT. The V end lost 6 bases, the J end lost 2 bases, and 16 bases lay between the germline ends. The CDR3 covers 15 residues. CDR3 coding DNA: TGTGCCAGCAGCCTGACCCCCTCGGGTCAAGAGACCCAGTACTTC. Translating gives CASSLTPSGQETQYF.

This sequence joins TRBV7-9 and TRBJ2-7, with D perhaps matching TRBD1 or TRBD2 (5 bases each). The CDR3 is 16 residues long. Germline CDR1 SEHNR, CDR2 FQNEAQ (reference sequence). V was trimmed by 1 base and J by 4 bases, leaving 17 bases between them. The CDR3 reads CASSLVGTEMGYEQYF. CDR3 bases: TGTGCCAGCAGCTTAGTTGGGACGGAGATGGGATACGAGCAGTACTTC.

The rearrangement uses TRBV29-1 and TRBJ2-1, with D hard to call. Germline V CDR1 and CDR2: SQVTM, ANQGSEA. The length of the CDR3 is 14 residues. V was cut by 3 bases and J by 4 bases, with 13 bases left in between. The CDR3 DNA follows: TGCAGCGTTGAGAGACCCTCCGTTTACAATGAGCAGTTCTTC. Amino acids: CSVERPSVYNEQFF.

The chain is built from TRBV4-2 and TRBJ1-6, with a possible D match to TRBD1 (5 bases). Germline lookup yields CDR1 LGHNA and CDR2 YNFKEQ. Trimming stripped 0 bases from V and 4 bases from J, with 10 bases between. The CDR3 loop spans 16 amino acids. CDR3 DNA sequence: TGTGCCAGCAGCCAAGAACTGGACACTTATAATTCACCCCTCCACTTT. Its translation: CASSQELDTYNSPLHF.

The gene calls are TRBV7-6 and TRBJ2-2; D might be TRBD2 (5 bases). This CDR3 contains 14 residues. The V and J ends lost 5 bases and 4 bases respectively, with 11 bases between them. Germline lookup yields CDR1 SGHVS and CDR2 FNYEAQ. Written as DNA, the CDR3 is TGTGCCAGCAGCCCGAGAGAGGGCACCGGGGAGCTGTTTTTT. Protein sequence: CASSPREGTGELFF.

The V call is TRBV27, the J call TRBJ2-3; D is uncertain. Germline V gene data show CDR1 as MNHEY and CDR2 as SMNVEV (reference sequence). The CDR3 has 11 amino acids. V gave up 4 bases and J gave up 3 bases, with 2 bases separating them. The CDR3 is CASSSTDTQYF. The CDR3 bases are TGTGCCAGCAGTTCGACAGATACGCAGTATTTT.

The chain is built from TRBV11-3 and TRBJ2-5, with D perhaps matching TRBD2 (6 bases). V lost 3 bases to trimming and J lost 1 base, with 9 bases between them. The V gene's germline CDR1 is SGHNT and CDR2 YENEEA. This CDR3 spans 14 amino acids. CDR3 loop: CASSFYGGQETQYF. The CDR3 nucleotides are TGTGCCAGCAGCTTTTACGGGGGCCAAGAGACCCAGTACTTC.

This CDR3 is CASSIDLMGQGFLNTEAFF. Here the CDR3 DNA reads TGTGCCAGTAGTATCGATCTAATGGGACAGGGATTTCTGAACACTGAAGCTTTCTTT. V is TRBV19 and J is TRBJ1-1, with TRBD1 matching 9 bases. The CDR3 sequence is 19 residues long. V gave up 3 bases and J gave up 0 bases; unmatched junction bases: 14. Germline V lookup: CDR1 LNHDA, CDR2 SQIVND (reference sequence).

The chain couples TRBV19 to TRBJ2-1; either TRBD1 or TRBD2 may fit D (5 bases each). This CDR3 is 19 amino acids long. Germline V CDR1 and CDR2: LNHDA, SQIVND (reference sequence). The germline V and J ends were trimmed by 0 bases and 1 base, with 19 bases remaining between them. In DNA, the CDR3 is TGTGCCAGTAGTATAGATCTAGGGGAAGCGCGGGTATCCTACAATGAGCAGTTCTTC. As protein: CASSIDLGEARVSYNEQFF. The entire variable domain, with the rest obtained from reference TRBV19 and TRBJ2-1, is as follows: DGGITQSPKYLFRKEGQNVTLSCEQNLNHDAMYWYRQDPGQGLRLIYYSQIVNDFQKGDIAEGYSVSREKKESFPLTVTSAQKNPTAFYLCASSIDLGEARVSYNEQFFGPGTRLTVL.

This sequence joins TRBV19 and TRBJ2-5, with TRBD1 identical over 9 bases. The CDR3 consists of 14 residues. V lost 4 bases to trimming and J lost 2 bases; unmatched junction nucleotides: 2. Germline V gene lookup returns CDR1 LNHDA and CDR2 SQIVND (reference sequence). This CDR3 reads CASSTGQGQETQYF. In DNA, the CDR3 is TGTGCCAGTAGTACAGGACAGGGGCAAGAGACCCAGTACTTC.

This clone was detected once. The chain has TRBV7-2 and TRBJ2-1, with D unclear. The CDR3 length is 16 residues. V was shortened by 1 base and J by 0 bases, with 10 bases between the two germline ends. From germline, CDR1 is SGHTA and CDR2 FQGNSA. CDR3 protein: CASSLGTLSSYNEQFF. Here the CDR3 DNA reads TGTGCCAGCAGCTTAGGTACGCTTAGCTCCTACAATGAGCAGTTCTTC.

V is TRBV2 and J is TRBJ2-5, with D unresolved. V dropped 3 bases and J dropped 5 bases, with 10 bases sitting between them. The germline CDR1 and CDR2 sequences are SNHLY and FYNNEI. This CDR3 has 13 amino acids. The CDR3 is CASSDRVGETQYF. CDR3 DNA sequence: TGTGCCAGCAGTGATCGCGTTGGGGAGACCCAGTACTTC.

The chain joins TRBV6-1 to TRBJ2-1; D could derive from TRBD1 or TRBD2 (5 bases each). V shed 4 bases and J shed 4 bases, with 5 bases lying between them. The germline V gene has CDR1 MNHNS and CDR2 SASEGT. The CDR3 loop spans 12 amino acids. The CDR3, as DNA: TGTGCCAGCAGTGGGGGGTACAATGAGCAGTTCTTC. Its translation is CASSGGYNEQFF.

The chain couples TRBV7-9 to TRBJ2-7, with D perhaps TRBD2 (6 bases). This CDR3 spans 13 amino acids. V dropped 5 bases and J dropped 6 bases, with 14 bases sitting between them. Germline CDR1 is SEHNR and CDR2 is FQNEAQ (reference sequence). The CDR3 loop is CASSPGLHFEQYF. DNA of the CDR3: TGTGCCAGCAGCCCGGGACTCCATTTCGAGCAGTACTTC. Full variable domain (rest looked up from reference TRBV7-9 and TRBJ2-7): DTGVSQNPRHKITKRGQNVTFRCDPISEHNRLYWYRQTLGQGPEFLTYFQNEAQLEKSRLLSDRFSAERPKGSFSTLEIQRTEQGDSAMYLCASSPGLHFEQYFGPGTRLTVT.

The CDR3 DNA is TGCGCCAGCGGTTCCCCGTTGACAACTGAGCAGTTCTTC. Amino acid sequence: CASGSPLTTEQFF. The V gene is TRBV5-1, the J gene TRBJ2-1; D ambiguous. Trimming took off 7 bases at V and 9 bases at J, with 17 bases between the two ends. The CDR3 consists of 13 residues. Germline V gene data show CDR1 as SGHRS and CDR2 as YFSETQ.

In this sample, this clone turned up once. The chain carries TRBV5-1 and TRBJ2-7; 13 bases agree with TRBD2. The CDR3 loop spans 17 amino acids. Germline CDR1 and CDR2: SGHRS and YFSETQ. The trim removed 4 bases at V and 5 bases at J, leaving 12 bases unmatched. The CDR3 DNA follows: TGCGCCAGCAGCAACTTCGGGACTAGCGGGGTCCGGGACGAGCAGTACTTC. This translates into CASSNFGTSGVRDEQYF.

In regard to this clone: One end of the junction varies from germline; a read error may be responsible. This chain links TRBV30 with TRBJ1-4, with D tentatively TRBD1 (6 bases). Germline CDR1 GTSNPN, CDR2 SVGIG (reference sequence). The CDR3 is 14 amino acids. The CDR3 here is CARSGAGVNEKLFF. CDR3 DNA: TGTGCCCGGAGCGGGGCAGGGGTGAATGAAAAACTGTTTTTT. The complete variable domain, with remaining parts taken from reference TRBV30 and TRBJ1-4, reads SQTIHQWPATLVQPVGSPLSLECTVEGTSNPNLYWYRQAAGRGLQLLFYSVGIGQISSEVPQNLSASRPQDRQFILSSKKLLLSDSGFYLCARSGAGVNEKLFFGSGTQLSVL.